This is a list of T cell receptor beta chains from one sample in a study. TCRdb ran MiXCR on the 5' RACE reads and lists one entry per CDR3 protein. The table has about 8,200 distinct CDR3 sequences, 65% to 70% seen once. Sequenced: tumor-infiltrating naive CD4+ T cells sorted from the breast tumor. The source is a female donor with breast cancer. Both conserved end residues are part of each CDR3. The D gene is left open where the match is weak. The size of a clone is reported for some rows only, either as once, few or many, or as a class for expanded clones.

TRBD2	TRBJ2-3	few	TRBV4-2	TGTGCCAGCAGCCCCACGGGGCGAGCGGGGAGACTTAGCACAGATACGCAGTATTTT	CASSPTGRAGRLSTDTQYF
TRBD1	TRBJ2-2	once	TRBV12-3/TRBV12-4	TGTGCCAGCAGAGAGGACAGGGGGAGGACCGGGGAGCTGTTTTTT	CASREDRGRTGELFF
-	TRBJ1-6	-	TRBV7-3	TGTGCCAGCAGCTTCGGACCTTCGGGCAATTCACCCCTCCACTTT	CASSFGPSGNSPLHF
TRBD2	TRBJ2-1	-	TRBV7-9	TGTGCCAGCAGCTTTGGGACTAGCGGGAGGAGCTCCTACAATGAGCAGTTCTTC	CASSFGTSGRSSYNEQFF
TRBD2	TRBJ2-7	-	TRBV20-1	TGCAGTGCTAGAGATTTTAGTGGACTAGCGAACTACGAGCAGTACTTC	CSARDFSGLANYEQYF
-	TRBJ1-2	-	TRBV20-1	TGCAGTGCTAGTGGGGAAGCCGGCTATGGCTACACCTTC	CSASGEAGYGYTF
-	TRBJ2-1	-	TRBV5-1	TGCGCCAGCAGCTTGGCCAGTTACAATGAGCAGTTCTTC	CASSLASYNEQFF
-	TRBJ2-5	-	TRBV12-3/TRBV12-4	TGTGCCAGCAGTTTATCGGCGTCTCGAGAGACCCAGTACTTC	CASSLSASRETQYF
-	TRBJ1-1	-	TRBV5-1	TGCGCCAGCAGCTGGGACATGAACACTGAAGCTTTCTTT	CASSWDMNTEAFF
TRBD1	TRBJ2-7	-	TRBV4-1	TGCGCCAGCAGCCAAGGGCGGACAGGGGCCTACGAGCAGTACTTC	CASSQGRTGAYEQYF
TRBD1	TRBJ2-2	-	TRBV9	TGTGCCAGCAGCGTAGGGGACAGGCAACATACCGGGGAGCTGTTTTTT	CASSVGDRQHTGELFF
-	TRBJ1-3	-	TRBV30	TGTGCCTGGAGCCTCGGGGTCACTGGAGACACCATATATTTT	CAWSLGVTGDTIYF